This T cell receptor (beta chain) emerged from a study of CD8 T cells in Susac syndrome. cDNA came from roughly 0.53 to 1 ug RNA primed by random hexamers. TCRdb itself ran the immunoSEQ multiplex PCR reads through MiXCR, one entry per CDR3 protein. The sample yields 150,000 to 200,000 distinct CDR3 sequences, around 94% seen once. CDR1 is SNHLY, CDR2 FYNNEI, per germline. CDR3 size: 13 residues. V was clipped by 8 bases and J by 12 bases; unmatched bases: 10. The sequence was obtained from a human donor in good health. Material for sequencing was CD4+ T cells from PBMCs. The rearrangement joins TRBV2 to TRBJ2-1, with 10 bases aligning to TRBD2. The CDR3 DNA follows: TGTGCCAGCCTAATCAGCGGGGGGGCTTGGCAGTTCTTC. This encodes CASLISGGAWQFF.